These 18 T cell receptor beta chains share one sample of origin, sequenced in a study of T cell repertoires in cytomegalovirus infection. One entry per CDR3 protein, called by TCRdb with MiXCR from the reads. The table lists some 800,000 distinct CDR3 sequences, 30% to 35% of them singletons. These receptors lack a known antigen. The source was cultured CD8+ T cells from PBMCs, collected from culture after CMV antigen stimulation. The receptors were sampled from a human donor in good health (CMV status not recorded). Some clones in this sample may be carry-over from other donors' samples.

The chain couples TRBV6-6 to TRBJ1-4; D not resolved. Germline V gene sequence: CDR1 MNHNY, CDR2 SVGAGI (reference sequence). There are 14 residues in the CDR3. V lost 3 bases and J 0 bases, leaving 5 bases between the germline ends. CDR3 protein: CASSYLATNEKLFF. The DNA for the CDR3 is TGTGCCAGCAGTTATCTTGCAACTAATGAAAAACTGTTTTTT.

This clonotype has just a few counts. The chain links TRBV9 to TRBJ2-5, with 7 bases aligning to TRBD1. The CDR3 is 13 residues long. V lost 4 bases, J lost 2 bases, and 2 bases stayed unmatched. Germline CDR1 reads SGDLS; CDR2 reads YYNGEE. CDR3 in amino acids: CASSMGQQETQYF. CDR3 coding DNA: TGTGCCAGCAGCATGGGACAGCAAGAGACCCAGTACTTC.

This clonotype was detected a few times. This chain links TRBV6-1 with TRBJ2-1, with D perhaps matching TRBD1 (5 bases). Germline loops: CDR1 MNHNS, CDR2 SASEGT. This CDR3 has 16 residues. The V end was cut by 0 bases, the J end by 3 bases, with 12 bases between. CDR3 coding DNA: TGTGCCAGCAGTGAAGCGCCCTCAGGGTTCTACAATGAGCAGTTCTTC. This sequence encodes CASSEAPSGFYNEQFF.

This clonotype was counted between two and nine times. This chain joins TRBV20-1 and TRBJ2-1, with 7 bases aligning to TRBD2. Germline V gene data show CDR1 as DFQATT and CDR2 as SNEGSKA (reference sequence). The CDR3 loop spans 14 amino acids. Losses at the gene ends were 3 bases for V and 0 bases for J; bases not matched to a gene: 2. CDR3 bases: TGCAGTGCTAGGCGGGGGAGCTCCTACAATGAGCAGTTCTTC. This sequence encodes CSARRGSSYNEQFF.

The V call is TRBV7-9, the J call TRBJ2-1, with D possibly TRBD2 on 7 matching bases. Germline V gene lookup returns CDR1 SEHNR and CDR2 FQNEAQ (reference sequence). Trimming removed 5 bases from V and 10 bases from J, with 15 bases in between. The CDR3 has 13 residues. The CDR3 sequence is CASSKGGGGEQFF. CDR3 coding DNA: TGTGCCAGCAGCAAAGGGGGGGGAGGGGAGCAGTTCTTC.

This clonotype was recorded a few times. The chain has TRBV11-2 and TRBJ2-5; the match to TRBD2 covers 11 bases. The CDR3 contains 18 residues. Germline V gene data show CDR1 as SGHAT and CDR2 as FQNNGV. Losses at the gene ends were 5 bases for V and 2 bases for J; bases not matched to a gene: 13. The CDR3 region has the DNA TGTGCCAGCAGCCACTATCGCGGGACTAGCGGAGAGCAAGAGACCCAGTACTTC. This encodes CASSHYRGTSGEQETQYF.

The chain combines TRBV12-3 or TRBV12-4 with TRBJ2-5; 10 positions agree with TRBD1. This CDR3 region has 15 residues. The V gene end was trimmed by 3 bases and the J gene end by 5 bases; junction bases not matched to a gene: 6. The CDR3 DNA is TGTGCCAGCAGTTTTTATGGGACAGGGGTGGAGACCCAGTACTTC. This sequence encodes CASSFYGTGVETQYF.

The V call is TRBV7-8, the J call TRBJ1-5; D gene unclear. The CDR3 runs to 16 residues. Germline assignment: CDR1 SGHVS and CDR2 FQNEAQ. V was pared by 7 bases and J by 1 base, with 17 bases between. The CDR3 DNA sequence: TGTGCCAGCACCGAGCTTAGCCGGGAAAGCAATCAGCCCCAGCATTTT. Translation gives CASTELSRESNQPQHF.

The chain is built from TRBV12-3 or TRBV12-4 and TRBJ1-5, with a tentative D call TRBD1 (6 bases). The CDR3 has 14 amino acids. Trimming stripped 7 bases from V and 2 bases from J, with 12 bases between. The DNA for the CDR3 is TGTGCCAGCACCCACAGGGTAGGCAATCAGCCCCAGCATTTT. It translates to CASTHRVGNQPQHF.

This chain links TRBV5-6 with TRBJ1-1; D call uncertain. Germline V gene data show CDR1 as SGHDT and CDR2 as YYEEEE. Trimming shortened V by 0 bases and J by 7 bases, and 10 bases separated the two germline ends. This CDR3 spans 13 amino acids. CDR3 region: CASSLGATGEAFF. In DNA form, the CDR3 reads TGTGCCAGCAGCTTGGGGGCCACGGGTGAAGCTTTCTTT.

Only a few counts were recorded for this clonotype. The V and J genes are TRBV6-6 and TRBJ2-5; 9 nucleotides line up with TRBD1. The V gene's germline CDR1 is MNHNY and CDR2 SVGAGI (reference sequence). Losses at the gene ends were 4 bases for V and 2 bases for J; bases not matched to a gene: 2. The CDR3 runs to 14 residues. The CDR3 protein is CASSFDRGQETQYF. CDR3 nucleotide sequence: TGTGCCAGCAGTTTCGACAGGGGGCAAGAGACCCAGTACTTC.

The genes are TRBV13 and TRBJ2-1; 7 positions agree with TRBD2. This CDR3 has 16 amino acids. J gave up 6 bases and V 5 bases, and 13 bases lay outside the gene matches. Germline CDR1 reads PRHDT; CDR2 reads FYEKMQ (reference sequence). The CDR3 DNA sequence: TGTGCCAGCAGCCCGGGAGGAGGAAATGGGTCCAATGAGCAGTTCTTC. Translating gives CASSPGGGNGSNEQFF.

The chain recombines TRBV29-1 with TRBJ2-5; the D call may be TRBD1 or TRBD2 (5 bases each). This CDR3 is 17 amino acids long. V gave up 4 bases and J gave up 0 bases, with 21 bases separating them. The germline CDR1 and CDR2 sequences are SQVTM and ANQGSEA. The CDR3 bases are TGCAGCGTTGGTGCTAGCTTTCAGGGTTGGGACCAAGAGACCCAGTACTTC. Amino acid sequence: CSVGASFQGWDQETQYF.

With regard to this clonotype: A much larger clone is a single base away; this may be a read error. The chain links TRBV7-2 to TRBJ2-2, with D perhaps TRBD2 (5 bases). This CDR3 region has 13 residues. CDR1 is SGHTA and CDR2 is FQGNSA in the germline V gene. The CDR3 loop reads CASRTVGTGKLFF. The CDR3 DNA reads as TGTGCCAGCAGAACGGTGGGAACCGGGAAGCTGTTTTTT. The entire variable domain, with the rest obtained from reference TRBV7-2 and TRBJ2-2, is as follows: GAGVSQSPSNKVTEKGKDVELRCDPISGHTALYWYRQSLGQGLEFLIYFQGNSAPDKSGLPSDRFSAERTGGSVSTLTIQRTQQEDSAVYLCASRTVGTGKLFFGEGSRLTVL.

This chain connects TRBV27 to TRBJ1-1; D is unresolved. Germline V gives CDR1 MNHEY, CDR2 SMNVEV (reference sequence). Trimming left V 2 bases short and J 1 base short, with 11 bases between. The CDR3 is made up of 15 amino acids. The CDR3: CASSLSHGPNTEAFF. The CDR3 coding sequence is TGTGCCAGCAGTTTAAGCCACGGCCCGAACACTGAAGCTTTCTTT.

This chain connects TRBV27 to TRBJ1-1; 12 bases line up with TRBD1. Germline CDR1 and CDR2: MNHEY and SMNVEV (reference sequence). The V and J ends lost 5 bases and 4 bases, in that order; junction bases with no gene match: 14. There are 18 residues in the CDR3. The CDR3 nucleotides read TGTGCCAGCAGTCTCAATATGAGGGGACAGGGGGCGGGCACTGAAGCTTTCTTT. It codes for CASSLNMRGQGAGTEAFF.

CDR3 in DNA: TGTGCCAGCAGTACCTGGGGTTTGGCTCCCTATGGCTACACCTTC. Its protein product is CASSTWGLAPYGYTF. The genes are TRBV27 and TRBJ1-2; D uncertain. CDR1 is MNHEY, CDR2 SMNVEV, per germline (reference sequence). The V and J ends lost 5 bases and 4 bases respectively, with 17 bases between them. This CDR3 has 15 residues.

The chain is built from TRBV2 and TRBJ2-5; D uncertain. The ends were cut back, 2 bases at V and 5 bases at J, with 12 bases in the middle. The CDR3 runs to 14 residues. Germline CDR1 SNHLY, CDR2 FYNNEI. CDR3 amino acids: CASSESAGGETQYF. The CDR3 nucleotides read TGTGCCAGCAGTGAAAGCGCTGGTGGGGAGACCCAGTACTTC.